This T cell receptor beta chain originates from a study of blood T cell repertoires in COVID-19. The overall study: Collection of acute and convalescent COVID-19 samples took place in the United States, Italy and Spain. Nucleic acid was either cDNA or gDNA, and it came from T cells, B-cell-depleted T cells, or PBMCs.

In the original workflow: Estimation of nucleated cell counts relied on the amplification of reference gene primers. Libraries were prepared by immunoSEQ multiplex PCR; TCRdb keeps only in-frame clonotypes and omits some of them. V, J and clone size are those of that table, while D and trimming were read from the DNA. The sample carries 50,000 to 75,000 clones, under 80% recorded once. With 6 bases clipped from V and 2 bases from J, the junction kept 7 bases outside the gene matches. The germline V gene has CDR1 MDHEN and CDR2 SYDVKM. This CDR3 has 14 amino acids. In this sample, this clone turned up a few times.

The sequenced material came from peripheral blood. The sequence came from a human donor in a cohort sampled during active COVID-19. The chain couples TRBV28 to TRBJ2-7; the match to TRBD1 covers 7 bases. The CDR3 nucleotides are TGTGCCAGCAGCCGGGGACAGATACCCTACGAGCAGTACTTC. This encodes CASSRGQIPYEQYF.